The T cell receptor (beta chain) described here comes from a study of a mutant IDH1 vaccine in newly diagnosed glioma. The CDR3 loop spans 17 amino acids. Germline V gene lookup returns CDR1 SGHNT and CDR2 YYREEE (reference sequence). V lost 2 bases to trimming and J lost 6 bases; unmatched junction nucleotides: 14. As regards this clone: Its antigen is still unknown.

Method: immunoSEQ multiplex PCR; TCRdb's copy keeps in-frame clones and lacks some. Of roughly 62,000 clones in the sample, about nine tenths are singletons; the top ten hold 1.5% to 2.5%. Time point defined: week 11, during vaccination. What each vaccine dose contained was 300 ug of mutant IDH1 20-mer peptide, accompanied by topical imiquimod. Each donor presented with a new WHO grade 3 or 4 astrocytoma that tested IDH1-mutant and showed ATRX loss. The genes are TRBV5-4 and TRBJ2-5; TRBD1 aligns across 9 bases. This TCR was recovered from a middle-aged man with glioma. The sample was PBMCs, taken from a glioma patient whose treatment included an IDH1 peptide vaccine. The CDR3 sequence is CASSLPGTGFQGQTQYF. Here the CDR3 DNA reads TGTGCCAGCAGCTTACCCGGGACAGGGTTTCAGGGGCAGACCCAGTACTTC.